This TCR beta chain appears in the sequencing data of a study of cytomegalovirus exposure and HLA in healthy donors. Study results and limitations: CMV antigen specificity was confirmed in vitro for a few CMV-associated chains. The HLA-A and HLA-B alleles of most subjects were reportedly predicted accurately from TCR beta sequences. TRBV6-2, TRBV6-3 and some other V segments were excluded as indistinguishable.

PCR was performed using 60 Vbeta and 13 Jbeta primers. Sequencing was performed with immunoSEQ multiplex PCR; in TCRdb, only in-frame clones are kept and a portion is missing. The table includes around 110,000 clones, around two thirds detected once. The length of the CDR3 is 11 residues. The germline V gene has CDR1 DFQATT and CDR2 SNEGSKA (reference sequence). V lost 3 bases, J lost 3 bases, and 6 bases lay in between. As for this clone: Its antigen is unidentified.

Sequencing input: PBMCs. V and J are TRBV20-1 and TRBJ2-7, with D unresolved. This receptor was taken from a woman aged 40 to 50 in good health and CMV-seropositive. The CDR3 DNA reads as TGCAGTGCTAGGGGCCTCTACGAGCAGTACTTC. Translated: CSARGLYEQYF.